These 32 T cell receptor beta chains originate from one sample sequenced in a study of blood T cells in healthy people across ages. The use of a sample-barcoded 5' primer and a J-beta primer mix characterized a second PCR of about 7 to 12 cycles. From the 5' RACE reads, TCRdb called clonotypes with MiXCR, one entry per CDR3 protein. The sample includes 750,000 to 950,000 distinct CDR3 sequences, roughly 29% of them seen just once. These same data were also listed under a study on T cells of mothers and their children.

Sequenced sample: blood. The receptors derive from a woman aged 35 to 49 in good health.

This sequence joins TRBV20-1 and TRBJ1-2; 8 nucleotides match TRBD1. V lost 5 bases and J lost 4; bases outside the gene matches: 6. This CDR3 is built from 13 residues. Germline V gene sequence: CDR1 DFQATT, CDR2 SNEGSKA (reference sequence). The CDR3 reads CSAPRTGIYGYTF. The CDR3 nucleotides are TGCAGTGCTCCCCGGACAGGGATCTATGGCTACACCTTC.

In this sample, this clonotype turned up many times. The J gene is TRBJ2-5, the V gene TRBV6-6, with 13 bases identical to TRBD2. CDR3 length: 16 residues. V lost 5 bases to trimming and J lost 4 bases; unmatched junction nucleotides: 7. Germline CDR1 is MNHNY and CDR2 is SVGAGI (reference sequence). CDR3 sequence: CASSKTSGGAAETQYF. The CDR3 DNA reads as TGTGCCAGCAGTAAAACTAGCGGGGGGGCAGCAGAGACCCAGTACTTC.

The chain carries TRBV6-5 and TRBJ1-1; the D is unclear. In germline, CDR1 is MNHEY, CDR2 SVGAGI. The CDR3 covers 15 residues. V gave up 2 bases and J gave up 6 bases, with 16 bases separating them. The CDR3 sequence is CASSYAPRSVAEAFF. DNA for the CDR3: TGTGCCAGCAGTTACGCCCCACGTTCAGTCGCTGAAGCTTTCTTT.

This clonotype was picked up many times. The V call is TRBV12-3 or TRBV12-4, the J call TRBJ2-7; D is unresolved. Trimming stripped 6 bases from V and 0 bases from J, with 15 bases between. The CDR3 is 15 amino acids. The CDR3 bases are TGTGCCAGCAGCCGCGCCCAGGTGAGCTCCTACGAGCAGTACTTC. Its translation is CASSRAQVSSYEQYF.

With respect to this clonotype: A much larger clone lies a single base off, so this may be a read error. The chain carries TRBV7-9 and TRBJ1-2; 7 bases are shared with TRBD1. The CDR3 covers 15 residues. The J segment lost 0 bases and the V segment lost 8 bases, leaving 9 bases of the junction unmatched. The germline V gene encodes CDR1 SEHNR and CDR2 FQNEAQ (reference sequence). The DNA for the CDR3 is TGTGCCAGCTGCTCGACAGGGAGGGCTAACTATGGCTACACCTTC. Protein product: CASCSTGRANYGYTF.

The chain carries TRBV30 and TRBJ1-2; D may be TRBD1 (5 bases). The CDR3 has 13 residues. The germline CDR1 and CDR2 sequences are GTSNPN and SVGIG (reference sequence). V gave up 0 bases and J gave up 9 bases, with 14 bases separating them. The CDR3 DNA reads as TGTGCCTGGAGTGTACTGACAGCCAATCGCTACACCTTC. It yields the protein CAWSVLTANRYTF.

This clonotype was seen only once. The rearrangement uses TRBV6-2 or TRBV6-3 and TRBJ2-7; D not resolved. This CDR3 has 14 residues. Per germline, CDR1 MNHEY and CDR2 SVGEGT. V lost 2 bases and J 0 bases, leaving 8 bases between the germline ends. The DNA of the CDR3 is TGTGCCAGCAGTTACCTACGGCCCTCCTACGAGCAGTACTTC. Protein: CASSYLRPSYEQYF.

In its sample, this clonotype was seen once. The chain uses TRBV10-3 and TRBJ2-3; tentatively, D is TRBD2 (6 bases). The germline V and J ends were trimmed by 6 bases and 2 bases, with 18 bases remaining between them. The CDR3 extends over 16 amino acids. CDR1 and CDR2 (germline): ENHRY, SYGVKD. The CDR3 DNA is TGTGCCATCAGCCCCGGGACTCCAGCTTACACAGATACGCAGTATTTT. This gives the protein CAISPGTPAYTDTQYF.

This clonotype has a handful of counts. This chain uses TRBV20-1 with TRBJ1-1; D uncertain. V dropped 0 bases and J dropped 7 bases, with 15 bases sitting between them. CDR3 length: 14 amino acids. The V gene's germline CDR1 is DFQATT and CDR2 SNEGSKA (reference sequence). The CDR3 coding sequence is TGCAGTGCTAGAGATCGAAGTATGAGCGTTGAAGCTTTCTTT. Protein: CSARDRSMSVEAFF.

The chain links TRBV19 to TRBJ1-1, with 8 bases matching TRBD1. J gave up 6 bases and V 7 bases, and 7 bases lay outside the gene matches. There are 13 residues in the CDR3. Germline CDR1 LNHDA, CDR2 SQIVND (reference sequence). CDR3 sequence reads: CASNTGQVSEAFF. The CDR3 coding sequence is TGTGCCAGTAATACGGGACAGGTGTCTGAAGCTTTCTTT.

There are a few counts of this clonotype. A much more abundant neighbour one base away suggests this may be a read error. This sequence joins TRBV6-5 and TRBJ1-4; D is possibly TRBD1 (6 bases). Germline V gene data show CDR1 as MNHEY and CDR2 as SVGAGI. The CDR3 length is 14 residues. The CDR3 reads CASSRTGSDEKRFF. As DNA, the CDR3 is TGTGCCAGCAGCCGTACAGGGTCGGATGAAAAACGGTTTTTT.

This clonotype has ten or more counts. The chain carries TRBV10-3 and TRBJ1-1; D remains ambiguous. Trimming shortened V by 5 bases and J by 0 bases, and 13 bases separated the two germline ends. Germline V gives CDR1 ENHRY, CDR2 SYGVKD. This CDR3 region has 15 residues. The DNA of the CDR3 is TGTGCCATCAGTCCCCGGACGGTATTGAACACTGAAGCTTTCTTT. Translation gives CAISPRTVLNTEAFF.

Details on this clonotype: Possible read error: a much larger clone is one base away. The V gene is TRBV6-2 or TRBV6-3, the J gene TRBJ2-6; D is possibly TRBD1 (5 bases). Per the germline V gene, CDR1 is MNHEY and CDR2 is SVGEGT. The CDR3 is 15 residues long. The chain's CDR3 is CAGSPQTDGANVLTF. CDR3 nucleotides: TGTGCCGGCAGTCCCCAGACAGACGGGGCCAACGTCCTGACTTTC.

The chain couples TRBV27 to TRBJ2-7, with 7 bases identical to TRBD1. With the DNA end fitting TRBJ2-5 better, the J assignment may be wrong. CDR3 length: 15 amino acids. Germline V lookup: CDR1 MNHEY, CDR2 SMNVEV (reference sequence). CDR3 residues: CASSSQIDREETQYF. The CDR3 DNA is TGTGCCAGCAGTTCCCAAATTGACAGGGAGGAGACCCAGTACTTC.

This sequence joins TRBV27 and TRBJ1-1; D perhaps matches TRBD1 (5 bases). CDR1 and CDR2 (germline): MNHEY, SMNVEV (reference sequence). V was trimmed by 7 bases and J by 1 base, leaving 10 bases between them. This CDR3 is 13 amino acids long. CDR3 DNA: TGTGCCAGCACCGGGGGAAGGAACACTGAAGCTTTCTTT. Translated: CASTGGRNTEAFF.

This clonotype was found a few times. This rearrangement joins TRBV27 to TRBJ1-1, with 9 bases matching TRBD1. The CDR3 covers 15 residues. Unmatched junction bases numbered 5, after V lost 1 base and J lost 5 bases. Germline V gives CDR1 MNHEY, CDR2 SMNVEV (reference sequence). The CDR3 reads CASSLLRTGDTEAFF. As DNA, the CDR3 is TGTGCCAGCAGTTTATTGAGGACAGGGGATACTGAAGCTTTCTTT.

This clonotype was found many times. The chain is built from TRBV5-5 and TRBJ2-7, with D possibly matching TRBD1 (5 bases). The CDR3 runs to 14 residues. Germline CDR1 reads SGHKS; CDR2 reads YYEKEE (reference sequence). V lost 2 bases and J lost 5, with 14 bases in between. This chain's CDR3 is CASSLGGLRDEQYF. Here the CDR3 DNA reads TGTGCCAGCAGCTTAGGTGGGCTCAGGGACGAGCAGTACTTC.

This clonotype appeared many times. The chain recombines TRBV19 with TRBJ2-7; 9 bases map to TRBD1. This CDR3 region has 14 residues. J was trimmed by 2 bases and V by 3 bases; bases with no gene match: 2. The V gene's germline CDR1 is LNHDA and CDR2 SQIVND (reference sequence). The CDR3 nucleotides are TGTGCCAGTAGTATGGGACAGGGTCCCTACGAGCAGTACTTC. This sequence encodes CASSMGQGPYEQYF.

The J gene is TRBJ2-5, the V gene TRBV6-2 or TRBV6-3; D is unresolved. Germline V CDR1 and CDR2: MNHEY, SVGEGT. V was shortened by 4 bases and J by 9 bases, with 9 bases between the two germline ends. The CDR3 length is 11 residues. CDR3 residues: CASSLGEAQYF. DNA for the CDR3: TGTGCCAGCAGTTTGGGTGAGGCCCAGTACTTC.

The V call is TRBV7-2, the J call TRBJ2-2; TRBD1 matches 7 bases. In germline, CDR1 is SGHTA, CDR2 FQGNSA. The J segment lost 2 bases and the V segment lost 8 bases, leaving 14 bases of the junction unmatched. The CDR3 contains 17 residues. CDR3 DNA: TGTGCCAGCCCCCTTGTGGGCGACAGGGATAACACCGGGGAGCTGTTTTTT. This codes for CASPLVGDRDNTGELFF.

This clonotype appeared many times. The rearrangement links TRBV29-1 to TRBJ1-4; a weak D match, TRBD1 (5 bases). The CDR3 sequence is 11 residues long. Germline V gene data show CDR1 as SQVTM and CDR2 as ANQGSEA. Trimming cost V 6 bases and J 8 bases, with 10 bases left between them. In DNA form, the CDR3 reads TGCAGCGTCGTCGAGGGGGAAAAACTGTTTTTT. Translating gives CSVVEGEKLFF.

The V gene is TRBV28, the J gene TRBJ2-1, with TRBD2 identical over 8 bases. The CDR3 sequence is 11 residues long. V lost 10 bases to trimming and J lost 10 bases; unmatched junction nucleotides: 6. Per germline, CDR1 MDHEN and CDR2 SYDVKM. The chain's CDR3 is CATSGGREQFF. DNA for the CDR3: TGTGCCACCTCGGGGGGGCGCGAGCAGTTCTTC.

There are a few counts of this clonotype. CDR3 DNA: TGCGCCAGCAGCTTGGACCCAGGGCGCGGCTACACCTTC. This sequence encodes CASSLDPGRGYTF. The J gene is TRBJ1-2, the V gene TRBV5-1; D is perhaps TRBD1 (5 bases). CDR1 and CDR2 (germline): SGHRS, YFSETQ. V shed 0 bases and J shed 8 bases, with 11 bases lying between them. This CDR3 spans 13 amino acids.

In its sample, this clonotype was seen a few times. CDR3 nucleotides: TGTGCCAGCAGCACCACCGGACAGAGCAATCAGCCCCAGCATTTT. Translated: CASSTTGQSNQPQHF. The rearrangement links TRBV5-5 to TRBJ1-5; TRBD1 is a possible D gene (6 bases). CDR1 and CDR2 (germline): SGHKS, YYEKEE (reference sequence). The CDR3 is made up of 15 amino acids. V was cut by 4 bases and J by 1 base, with 12 bases left in between. The full variable domain, with the rest looked up from reference TRBV5-5 and TRBJ1-5, is DAGVTQSPTHLIKTRGQQVTLRCSPISGHKSVSWYQQVLGQGPQFIFQYYEKEERGRGNFPDRFSARQFPNYSSELNVNALLLGDSALYLCASSTTGQSNQPQHFGDGTRLSIL.

The chain recombines TRBV7-9 with TRBJ1-4; D remains unclear. Trimming stripped 1 base from V and 6 bases from J, with 6 bases between. This CDR3 has 13 amino acids. The V gene's germline CDR1 is SEHNR and CDR2 FQNEAQ (reference sequence). CDR3 nucleotide sequence: TGTGCCAGCAGCTTAGACCCTTATGAAAAACTGTTTTTT. Translated, it gives CASSLDPYEKLFF.

This clonotype has a handful of counts. The rearrangement uses TRBV20-1 and TRBJ2-5; D may be TRBD2 (6 bases). The CDR3 length is 14 residues. Trimming removed 5 bases at V and 7 bases at J, with 20 bases between. Germline loops: CDR1 DFQATT, CDR2 SNEGSKA (reference sequence). The DNA for the CDR3 is TGCAGTGCTCCTTTTGGCCGGGCGGAGGGGACCCAGTACTTC. This translates into CSAPFGRAEGTQYF.

This chain connects TRBV5-4 to TRBJ1-2; 10 bases match TRBD1. V trimming: 3 bases; J trimming: 6 bases; junction bases outside the gene matches: 5. The CDR3 runs to 14 residues. CDR1 and CDR2 (germline): SGHNT, YYREEE (reference sequence). CDR3 region: CASSWGQGSNGYTF. The CDR3, as DNA: TGTGCCAGCAGCTGGGGACAGGGGAGCAATGGCTACACCTTC.

The chain links TRBV4-1 to TRBJ1-1; a possible D gene is TRBD1 (6 bases). Germline V CDR1 and CDR2: MGHRA, YSYEKL. This CDR3 has 17 amino acids. Trimming shortened V by 6 bases and J by 2 bases, and 22 bases separated the two germline ends. CDR3 residues: CASRPSAGQRVNTEAFF. DNA of the CDR3: TGCGCCAGCAGGCCCTCGGCAGGACAGCGAGTCAACACTGAAGCTTTCTTT.

The chain is built from TRBV3-1 and TRBJ1-1; no clear D gene. The CDR3 consists of 13 residues. Germline V lookup: CDR1 LGHDT, CDR2 YNNKEL (reference sequence). V was trimmed by 8 bases and J by 3 bases, leaving 13 bases between them. CDR3 sequence reads: CASAFAKDTEAFF. Written as DNA, the CDR3 is TGTGCCAGCGCCTTTGCGAAAGACACTGAAGCTTTCTTT.

The table lists this clonotype with a few counts. V gene TRBV5-1 combines with J gene TRBJ2-7; 9 bases agree with TRBD1. This CDR3 comprises 15 residues. The germline CDR1 and CDR2 sequences are SGHRS and YFSETQ. V lost 4 bases, J lost 2 bases, and 7 bases stayed unmatched. In DNA form, the CDR3 reads TGCGCCAGCAGCCGGGGGGACAGGGATGCCTACGAGCAGTACTTC. The encoded protein is CASSRGDRDAYEQYF.

The genes are TRBV4-1 and TRBJ1-4, with D maybe TRBD1 (6 bases). Per the germline V gene, CDR1 is MGHRA and CDR2 is YSYEKL. CDR3 length equals 14 residues. V shed 6 bases and J shed 3 bases, with 11 bases lying between them. CDR3 bases: TGCGCCAGCAGACAGACAGGACCTAATGAAAAACTGTTTTTT. Its protein product is CASRQTGPNEKLFF.

The chain is built from TRBV5-1 and TRBJ2-1; tentative D call: TRBD1 (5 bases). From germline, CDR1 is SGHRS and CDR2 YFSETQ. With 0 bases removed from V and 10 bases from J, the gap between germline ends came to 14 bases. CDR3 size: 14 residues. The CDR3 loop reads CASSLAGRVYEQFF. The CDR3 nucleotides read TGCGCCAGCAGCTTGGCTGGCAGGGTCTACGAGCAGTTCTTC.